This T cell receptor (beta chain) was obtained from a study of cytomegalovirus exposure and HLA in healthy donors. V gave up 2 bases and J gave up 0 bases, with 7 bases separating them. This CDR3 spans 14 amino acids. Germline CDR1 SGHNT, CDR2 YENEEA. Study-wide results and limits: Cytomegalovirus status was reportedly diagnosed by the classifier with high specificity and sensitivity. Highly shared variants forming one cluster were likely a sequencing artifact.

Researchers ran the PCR with 60 Vbeta and 13 Jbeta primers. Method: immunoSEQ multiplex PCR; TCRdb's copy keeps in-frame clones and lacks some. This table has about 180,000 clones, around 76% appearing once. Notes on this clone: Its specificity is unknown.

This sequence originates from a man in his forties or fifties in good health and CMV-seronegative. Sequenced: PBMCs. The chain recombines TRBV11-3 with TRBJ1-2; D is uncertain. The CDR3 loop reads CASSLHGANYGYTF. CDR3 in DNA: TGTGCCAGCAGCTTACACGGAGCTAACTATGGCTACACCTTC.